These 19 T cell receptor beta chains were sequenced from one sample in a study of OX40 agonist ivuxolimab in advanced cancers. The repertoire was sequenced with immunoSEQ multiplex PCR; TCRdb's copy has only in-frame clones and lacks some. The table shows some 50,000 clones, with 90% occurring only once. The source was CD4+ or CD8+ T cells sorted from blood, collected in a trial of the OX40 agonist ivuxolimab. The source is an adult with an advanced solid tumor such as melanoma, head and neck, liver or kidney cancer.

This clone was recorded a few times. CDR3 sequence reads: CASRPGHPNTEAFF. The CDR3 DNA follows: TGTGCCAGCAGACCGGGACACCCGAACACTGAAGCTTTCTTT. The chain employs TRBV6-1 and TRBJ1-1; weak D call: TRBD1 (6 bases). CDR1 and CDR2 from the germline V gene are MNHNS and SASEGT. This CDR3 region has 14 residues. Trimming took 6 bases from V and 1 from J, leaving 12 bases between them.

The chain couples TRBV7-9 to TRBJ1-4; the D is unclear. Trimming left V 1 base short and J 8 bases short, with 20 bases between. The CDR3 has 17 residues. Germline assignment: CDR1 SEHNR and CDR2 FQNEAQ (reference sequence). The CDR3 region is CASSLGNNPPETEKLFF. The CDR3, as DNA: TGTGCCAGCAGCTTAGGAAATAACCCGCCAGAGACAGAAAAACTGTTTTTT. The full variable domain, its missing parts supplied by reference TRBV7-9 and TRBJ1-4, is DTGVSQNPRHKITKRGQNVTFRCDPISEHNRLYWYRQTLGQGPEFLTYFQNEAQLEKSRLLSDRFSAERPKGSFSTLEIQRTEQGDSAMYLCASSLGNNPPETEKLFFGSGTQLSVL.

CDR3 in DNA: TGTGCCTGGAGTCGGGTCTACGAGCAGTACTTC. This codes for CAWSRVYEQYF. V and J are TRBV30 and TRBJ2-7; D ambiguous. The germline gives CDR1 GTSNPN, CDR2 SVGIG (reference sequence). The CDR3 has 11 amino acids. The V and J ends lost 2 bases and 3 bases respectively, with 5 bases between them.

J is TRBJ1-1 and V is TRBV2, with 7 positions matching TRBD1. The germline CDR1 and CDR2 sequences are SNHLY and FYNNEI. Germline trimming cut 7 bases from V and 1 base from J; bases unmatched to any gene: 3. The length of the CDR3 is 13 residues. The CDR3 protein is CASKGAANTEAFF. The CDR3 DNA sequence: TGTGCCAGCAAGGGGGCAGCGAACACTGAAGCTTTCTTT.

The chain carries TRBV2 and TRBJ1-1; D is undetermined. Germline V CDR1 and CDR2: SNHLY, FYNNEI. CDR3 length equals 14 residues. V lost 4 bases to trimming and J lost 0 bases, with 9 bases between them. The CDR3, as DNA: TGTGCCAGCAGTGGACTGGGTATGAACACTGAAGCTTTCTTT. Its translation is CASSGLGMNTEAFF.

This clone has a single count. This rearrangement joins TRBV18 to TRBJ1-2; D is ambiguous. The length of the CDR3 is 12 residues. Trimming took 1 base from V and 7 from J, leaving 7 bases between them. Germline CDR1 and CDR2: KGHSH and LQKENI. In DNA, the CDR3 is TGTGCCAGCTCACCACTTCCAGGTGGCTACACCTTC. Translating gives CASSPLPGGYTF.

In DNA form, the CDR3 reads TGTGCCAGCTCACTACGGGACAACTCCTACGAGCAGTACTTC. Its protein is CASSLRDNSYEQYF. This chain links TRBV18 with TRBJ2-7, with D maybe TRBD1 (6 bases). Trimming took 4 bases from V and 0 from J, leaving 10 bases between them. CDR3 length equals 14 residues. The germline V gene has CDR1 KGHSH and CDR2 LQKENI. The full variable domain, its missing parts supplied by reference TRBV18 and TRBJ2-7, is NAGVMQNPRHLVRRRGQEARLRCSPMKGHSHVYWYRQLPEEGLKFMVYLQKENIIDESGMPKERFSAEFPKEGPSILRIQQVVRGDSAAYFCASSLRDNSYEQYFGPGTRLTVT.

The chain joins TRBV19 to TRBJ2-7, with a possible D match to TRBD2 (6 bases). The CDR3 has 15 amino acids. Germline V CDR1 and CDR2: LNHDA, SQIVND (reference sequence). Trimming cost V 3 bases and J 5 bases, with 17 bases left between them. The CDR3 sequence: CASSMVTGTSDEQYF. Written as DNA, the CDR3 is TGTGCCAGTAGTATGGTTACCGGGACTTCCGACGAGCAGTACTTC.

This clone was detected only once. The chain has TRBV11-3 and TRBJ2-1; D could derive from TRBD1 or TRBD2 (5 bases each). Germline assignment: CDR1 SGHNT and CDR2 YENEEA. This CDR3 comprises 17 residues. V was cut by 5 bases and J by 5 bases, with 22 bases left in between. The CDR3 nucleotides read TGTGCCAGCAGCGGCCGCGACAGCGGCCCCACCCACAATGAGCAGTTCTTC. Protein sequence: CASSGRDSGPTHNEQFF.

The CDR3 bases are TGTGCTAGTGGTTTGGTGATTGGAGGACAGATCACTGAAGCTTTCTTT. Translation gives CASGLVIGGQITEAFF. The rearrangement uses TRBV12-5 and TRBJ1-1; D might be TRBD1 (6 bases). V gave up 0 bases and J gave up 4 bases, with 15 bases separating them. This CDR3 is built from 16 residues. Germline V gene data show CDR1 as LGHNT and CDR2 as FRNRAP.

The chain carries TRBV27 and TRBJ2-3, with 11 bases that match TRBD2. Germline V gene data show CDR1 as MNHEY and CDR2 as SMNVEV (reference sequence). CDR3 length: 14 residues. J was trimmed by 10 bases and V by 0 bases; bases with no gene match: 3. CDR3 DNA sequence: TGTGCCAGCAGTTTATCAACTAGCGGGGGCGCGCAGTATTTT. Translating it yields CASSLSTSGGAQYF.

CDR3 loop: CASSLMTSEMTDTQYF. CDR3 DNA: TGTGCCAGCAGCTTAATGACTAGCGAAATGACAGATACGCAGTATTTT. The chain links TRBV11-2 to TRBJ2-3; 8 bases map to TRBD2. The junction had 7 bases not matched to a gene; V was cut back by 2 bases and J by 3 bases. The CDR3 length is 16 residues. CDR1 SGHAT and CDR2 FQNNGV come from the germline V gene.

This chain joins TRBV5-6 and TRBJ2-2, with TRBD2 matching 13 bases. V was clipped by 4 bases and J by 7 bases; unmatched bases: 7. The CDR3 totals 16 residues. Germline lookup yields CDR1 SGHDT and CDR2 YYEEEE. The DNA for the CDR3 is TGTGCCAGCAGCCTTACTAGCGGGAGGGCGTTCGGGGAGCTGTTTTTT. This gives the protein CASSLTSGRAFGELFF.

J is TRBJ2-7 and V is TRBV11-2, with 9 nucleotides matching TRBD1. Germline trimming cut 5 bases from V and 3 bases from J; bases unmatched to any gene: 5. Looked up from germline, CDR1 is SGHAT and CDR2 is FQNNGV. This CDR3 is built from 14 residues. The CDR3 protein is CASSRPGQGYEQYF. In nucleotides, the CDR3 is TGTGCCAGCAGCCGACCGGGACAGGGCTACGAGCAGTACTTC.

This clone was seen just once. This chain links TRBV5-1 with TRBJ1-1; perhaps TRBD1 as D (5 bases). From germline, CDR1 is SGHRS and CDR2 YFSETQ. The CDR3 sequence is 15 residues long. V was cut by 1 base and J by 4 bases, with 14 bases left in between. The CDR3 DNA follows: TGCGCCAGCAGCTTGATGGGGGAGGATGGCACTGAAGCTTTCTTT. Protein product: CASSLMGEDGTEAFF.

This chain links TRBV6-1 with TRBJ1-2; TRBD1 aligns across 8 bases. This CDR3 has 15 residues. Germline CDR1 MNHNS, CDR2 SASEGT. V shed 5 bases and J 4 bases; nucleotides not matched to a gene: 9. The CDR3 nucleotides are TGTGCCAGCAGTAGAGACAGGGGCCCTTCCTATGGCTACACCTTC. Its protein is CASSRDRGPSYGYTF.

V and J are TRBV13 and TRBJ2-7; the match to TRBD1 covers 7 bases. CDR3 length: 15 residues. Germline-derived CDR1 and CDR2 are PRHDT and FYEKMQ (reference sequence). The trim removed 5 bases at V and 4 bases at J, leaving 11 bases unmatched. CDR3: CASSKRGGLPYEQYF. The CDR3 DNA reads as TGTGCCAGCAGCAAACGAGGGGGCCTACCTTACGAGCAGTACTTC. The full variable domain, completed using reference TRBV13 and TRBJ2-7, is AAGVIQSPRHLIKEKRETATLKCYPIPRHDTVYWYQQGPGQDPQFLISFYEKMQSDKGSIPDRFSAQQFSDYHSELNMSSLELGDSALYFCASSKRGGLPYEQYFGPGTRLTVT.

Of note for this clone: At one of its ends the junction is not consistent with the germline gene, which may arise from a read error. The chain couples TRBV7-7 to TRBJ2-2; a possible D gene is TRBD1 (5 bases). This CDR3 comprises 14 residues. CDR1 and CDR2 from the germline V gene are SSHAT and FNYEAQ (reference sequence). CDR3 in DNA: TGTGCTAGCAGCTTAGGGGCGAACACCGGGGAGCTGTTTTTT. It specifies CASSLGANTGELFF.

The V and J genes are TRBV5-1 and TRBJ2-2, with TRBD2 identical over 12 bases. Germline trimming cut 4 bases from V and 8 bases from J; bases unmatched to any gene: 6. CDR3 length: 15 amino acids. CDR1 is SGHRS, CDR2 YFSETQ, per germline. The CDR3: CASSPGLAGTGELFF. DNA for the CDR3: TGCGCCAGCAGCCCCGGACTAGCGGGAACAGGGGAGCTGTTTTTT.